This TCR beta chain originates from a study of blood T cell repertoires in COVID-19. Study information: The United States, Italy and Spain supplied acute and convalescent COVID-19 samples. PBMCs, B-cell-depleted T cells, or T cells were the source of the cDNA or gDNA that made up the material.

Methods used by the authors: From reference gene primer amplification, estimates of nucleated cell counts were derived. Repertoires were generated with immunoSEQ multiplex PCR, while TCRdb's copy carries only in-frame clones and drops some. V, J and clone size reflect that table, while D and trimming were determined from the DNA. The sample carries fewer than 200,000 clones, about 85% recorded once. V was pared by 0 bases and J by 6 bases, with 8 bases of the junction left unmatched. This CDR3 is built from 16 residues. Germline values: CDR1 LGHNA, CDR2 YSLEER. The sequenced sample was peripheral blood. The J gene is TRBJ2-3, the V gene TRBV4-3; 8 positions agree with TRBD2. The TCR comes from a man in his 60s who had recovered from COVID-19. The CDR3 here is CASSQDAPGLGDTQYF. Written as DNA, the CDR3 is TGCGCCAGCAGCCAAGACGCCCCGGGACTAGGGGATACGCAGTATTTT.